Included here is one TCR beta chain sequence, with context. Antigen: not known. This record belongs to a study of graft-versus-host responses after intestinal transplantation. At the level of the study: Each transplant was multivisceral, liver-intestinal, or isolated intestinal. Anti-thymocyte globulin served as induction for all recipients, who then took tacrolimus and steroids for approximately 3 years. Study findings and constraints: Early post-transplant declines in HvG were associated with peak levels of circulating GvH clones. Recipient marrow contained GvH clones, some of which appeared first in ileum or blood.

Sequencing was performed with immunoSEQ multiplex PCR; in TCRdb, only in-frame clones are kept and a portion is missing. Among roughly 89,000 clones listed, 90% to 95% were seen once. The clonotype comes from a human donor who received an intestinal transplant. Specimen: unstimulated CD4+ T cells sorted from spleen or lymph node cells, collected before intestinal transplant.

The CDR3 coding sequence is TGCGCCAGCAGCCAAGATTATACTAGCTCGGGGGAGACCCAGTACTTC. As protein: CASSQDYTSSGETQYF. The chain joins TRBV4-1 to TRBJ2-5, with a tentative D call TRBD2 (6 bases). This CDR3 is built from 16 residues. The V end lost 0 bases, the J end lost 5 bases, and 16 bases lay between the germline ends. Germline loops: CDR1 MGHRA, CDR2 YSYEKL.